This entry lists 7 T cell receptor beta chains sequenced from one sample in a study of neurological immune-mediated disorders. Via MiXCR, TCRdb re-called the 5' RACE reads, giving one row per CDR3 protein. The data contain tens of thousands of distinct CDR3 sequences, less than 15% of them singletons. The sample consisted of PBMCs. These receptors were collected from a woman aged 45 to 65 in good health.

This clonotype has at least ten counts. V and J are TRBV28 and TRBJ2-7; D not resolved. The CDR3 has 10 amino acids. Trimming removed 8 bases at V and 5 bases at J, with 7 bases between. CDR1 and CDR2 from the germline V gene are MDHEN and SYDVKM. CDR3: CASSRDEQYF. DNA of the CDR3: TGTGCCAGCTCAAGAGACGAGCAGTACTTC.

The chain is built from TRBV7-8 and TRBJ1-2; a possible D gene is TRBD1 (6 bases). CDR1 and CDR2 (germline): SGHVS, FQNEAQ. V was cut by 4 bases and J by 0 bases, with 24 bases left in between. The CDR3 extends over 19 amino acids. The CDR3 DNA follows: TGTGCCAGCAGCTCCTCACCACAGGGAAGTTCGAGCGCTAACTATGGCTACACCTTC. Protein product: CASSSSPQGSSSANYGYTF.

This clonotype showed up many times. The chain recombines TRBV5-1 with TRBJ2-1; 7 bases match TRBD1. Germline assignment: CDR1 SGHRS and CDR2 YFSETQ. V was pared by 2 bases and J by 4 bases, with 6 bases of the junction left unmatched. CDR3 length: 15 amino acids. In nucleotides, the CDR3 is TGCGCCAGCAGCTTTGCCCAGACAGGGTACAATGAGCAGTTCTTC. Protein: CASSFAQTGYNEQFF. The whole variable domain, remainder taken from reference TRBV5-1 and TRBJ2-1, is KAGVTQTPRYLIKTRGQQVTLSCSPISGHRSVSWYQQTPGQGLQFLFEYFSETQRNKGNFPGRFSGRQFSNSRSEMNVSTLELGDSALYLCASSFAQTGYNEQFFGPGTRLTVL.

This clonotype was counted ten times or more. The chain uses TRBV12-3 or TRBV12-4 and TRBJ2-2; no definite D call. The CDR3 loop spans 12 amino acids. V was cut by 5 bases and J by 5 bases, with 6 bases left in between. The CDR3 loop reads CASSQGTGELFF. The DNA of the CDR3 is TGTGCCAGCAGTCAAGGGACCGGGGAGCTGTTTTTT.

This clonotype was observed many times. The chain has TRBV20-1 and TRBJ2-6; 7 nucleotides align to TRBD1. Germline values: CDR1 DFQATT, CDR2 SNEGSKA (reference sequence). This CDR3 contains 15 residues. Unmatched junction bases numbered 8, after V lost 5 bases and J lost 4 bases. The CDR3 nucleotides read TGCAGTGCTTACCGAGGGGGCGCCGGGGCCAACGTCCTGACTTTC. This codes for CSAYRGGAGANVLTF.

This clonotype was counted many times. The chain carries TRBV28 and TRBJ1-1; perhaps TRBD1 as D (5 bases). This CDR3 region has 14 residues. Germline values: CDR1 MDHEN, CDR2 SYDVKM. V lost 6 bases and J lost 5, with 16 bases in between. CDR3 in DNA: TGTGCCAGCAGCCCAGGGAACCCTTGGACTGAAGCTTTCTTT. Amino acids: CASSPGNPWTEAFF.

This clonotype was seen ten or more times. The chain joins TRBV28 to TRBJ2-3; D remains ambiguous. V was shortened by 3 bases and J by 2 bases, with 12 bases between the two germline ends. The CDR3 consists of 15 residues. Germline CDR1 is MDHEN and CDR2 is SYDVKM. The CDR3 sequence: CASSFPPELTDTQYF. Written as DNA, the CDR3 is TGTGCCAGCAGTTTTCCCCCGGAACTCACAGATACGCAGTATTTT.